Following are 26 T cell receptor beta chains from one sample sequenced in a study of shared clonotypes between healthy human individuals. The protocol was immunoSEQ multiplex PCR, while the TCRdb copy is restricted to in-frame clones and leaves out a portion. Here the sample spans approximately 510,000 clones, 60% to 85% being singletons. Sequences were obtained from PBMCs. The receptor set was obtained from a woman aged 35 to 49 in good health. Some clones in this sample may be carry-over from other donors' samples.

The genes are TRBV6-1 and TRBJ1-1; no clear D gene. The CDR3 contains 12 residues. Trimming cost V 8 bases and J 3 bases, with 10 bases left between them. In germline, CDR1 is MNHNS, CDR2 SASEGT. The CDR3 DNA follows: TGTGCCAGCTACGATTGGGACACTGAAGCTTTCTTT. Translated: CASYDWDTEAFF.

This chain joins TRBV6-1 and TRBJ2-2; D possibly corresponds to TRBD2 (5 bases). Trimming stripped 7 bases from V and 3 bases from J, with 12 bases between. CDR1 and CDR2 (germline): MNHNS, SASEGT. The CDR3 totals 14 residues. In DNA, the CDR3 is TGTGCCAGCACTATCAGCGGAGACACCGGGGAGCTGTTTTTT. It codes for CASTISGDTGELFF.

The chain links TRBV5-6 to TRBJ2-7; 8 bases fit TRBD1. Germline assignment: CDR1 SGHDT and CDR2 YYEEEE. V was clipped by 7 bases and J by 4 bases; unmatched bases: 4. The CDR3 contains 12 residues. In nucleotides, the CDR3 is TGTGCCAGCCAGGGGGCTAGGTACGAGCAGTACTTC. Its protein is CASQGARYEQYF.

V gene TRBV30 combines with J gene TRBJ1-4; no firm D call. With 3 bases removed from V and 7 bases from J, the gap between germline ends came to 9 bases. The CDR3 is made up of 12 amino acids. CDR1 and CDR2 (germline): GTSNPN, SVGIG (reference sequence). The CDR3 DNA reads TGTGCCTGGAGACTCACGGGTGAAAAACTGTTTTTT. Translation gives CAWRLTGEKLFF.

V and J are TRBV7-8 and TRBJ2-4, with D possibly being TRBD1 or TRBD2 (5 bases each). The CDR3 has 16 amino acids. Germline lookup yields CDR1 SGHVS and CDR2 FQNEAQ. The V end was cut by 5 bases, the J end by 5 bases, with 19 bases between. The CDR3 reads CASSPRGSRGQNIQYF. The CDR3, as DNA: TGTGCCAGCAGCCCGAGGGGCAGTCGTGGCCAAAACATTCAGTACTTC.

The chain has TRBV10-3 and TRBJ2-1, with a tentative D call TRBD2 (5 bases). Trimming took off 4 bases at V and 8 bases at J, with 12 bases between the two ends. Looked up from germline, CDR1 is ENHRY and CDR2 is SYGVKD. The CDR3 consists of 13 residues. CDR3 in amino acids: CAISAPTRDEQFF. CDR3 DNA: TGTGCCATCAGTGCCCCTACTAGGGATGAGCAGTTCTTC.

The DNA for the CDR3 is TGCGCCAGCAGCCAAGGCTTGGTAGGGTTAGCCGGGGAGCTGTTTTTT. Its translation: CASSQGLVGLAGELFF. The gene calls are TRBV4-3 and TRBJ2-2; D ambiguous. Trimming took off 1 base at V and 6 bases at J, with 15 bases between the two ends. The germline gives CDR1 LGHNA, CDR2 YSLEER. This CDR3 is built from 16 residues.

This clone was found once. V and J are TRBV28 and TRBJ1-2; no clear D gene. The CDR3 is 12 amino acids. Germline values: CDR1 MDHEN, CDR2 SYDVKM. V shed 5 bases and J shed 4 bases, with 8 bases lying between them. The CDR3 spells CASSPYVYGYTF. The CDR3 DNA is TGTGCCAGCAGTCCGTACGTCTATGGCTACACCTTC.

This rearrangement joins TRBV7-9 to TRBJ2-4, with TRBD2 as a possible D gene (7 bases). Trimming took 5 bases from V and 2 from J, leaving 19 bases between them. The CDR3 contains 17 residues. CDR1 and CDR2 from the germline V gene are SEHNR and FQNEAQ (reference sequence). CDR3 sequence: CASSRTGGGSPKNIQYF. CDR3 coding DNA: TGTGCCAGCAGCCGAACGGGGGGCGGGAGTCCCAAAAACATTCAGTACTTC.

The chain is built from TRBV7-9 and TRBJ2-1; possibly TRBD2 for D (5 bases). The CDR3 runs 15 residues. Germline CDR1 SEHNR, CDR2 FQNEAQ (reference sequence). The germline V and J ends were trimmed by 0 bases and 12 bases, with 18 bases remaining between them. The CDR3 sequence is CASSLALRGLVGQFF. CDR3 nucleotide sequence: TGTGCCAGCAGCTTAGCGCTGAGAGGGCTAGTTGGGCAGTTCTTC.

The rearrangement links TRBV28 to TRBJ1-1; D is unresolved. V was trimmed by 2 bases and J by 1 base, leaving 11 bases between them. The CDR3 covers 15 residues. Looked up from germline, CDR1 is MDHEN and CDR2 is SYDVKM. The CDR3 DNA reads TGTGCCAGCAGTTTAGACCTGAGGAGGAACACTGAAGCTTTCTTT. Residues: CASSLDLRRNTEAFF.

The DNA of the CDR3 is TGTGCCAGCAGTTACAGGGAGCCCTATGGCTACACCTTC. Its protein product is CASSYREPYGYTF. The chain couples TRBV2 to TRBJ1-2; TRBD1 is a possible D gene (6 bases). The CDR3 runs 13 residues. Germline V CDR1 and CDR2: SNHLY, FYNNEI. The ends were cut back, 5 bases at V and 4 bases at J, with 11 bases in the middle. The full variable domain, with the rest looked up from reference TRBV2 and TRBJ1-2, is EPEVTQTPSHQVTQMGQEVILRCVPISNHLYFYWYRQILGQKVEFLVSFYNNEISEKSEIFDDQFSVERPDGSNFTLKIRSTKLEDSAMYFCASSYREPYGYTFGSGTRLTVV.

The CDR3: CASSLGVGQAANYGYTF. CDR3 nucleotides: TGTGCCAGCAGCTTAGGGGTAGGACAGGCCGCTAACTATGGCTACACCTTC. The gene calls are TRBV7-2 and TRBJ1-2; 7 bases line up with TRBD1. The germline CDR1 and CDR2 sequences are SGHTA and FQGNSA. This CDR3 contains 17 residues. Losses at the gene ends were 1 base for V and 0 bases for J; bases not matched to a gene: 8. Drawing the rest from reference TRBV7-2 and TRBJ1-2, the complete variable domain is GAGVSQSPSNKVTEKGKDVELRCDPISGHTALYWYRQSLGQGLEFLIYFQGNSAPDKSGLPSDRFSAERTGGSVSTLTIQRTQQEDSAVYLCASSLGVGQAANYGYTFGSGTRLTVV.

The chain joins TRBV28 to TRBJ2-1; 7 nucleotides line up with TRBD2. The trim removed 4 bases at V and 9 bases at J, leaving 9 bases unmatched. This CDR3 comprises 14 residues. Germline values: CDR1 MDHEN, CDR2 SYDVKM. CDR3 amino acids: CASSWPGGSGEQFF. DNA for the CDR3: TGTGCCAGCAGTTGGCCGGGGGGTTCTGGTGAGCAGTTCTTC.

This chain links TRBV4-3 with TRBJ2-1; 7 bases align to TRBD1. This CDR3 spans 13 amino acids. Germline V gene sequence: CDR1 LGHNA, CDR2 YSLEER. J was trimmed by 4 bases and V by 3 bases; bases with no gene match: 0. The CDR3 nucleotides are TGCGCCAGCAGCCAGACAGGGTACAATGAGCAGTTCTTC. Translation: CASSQTGYNEQFF.

The CDR3 bases are TGTGCCAGCAGTGAGGGGGGGGATCCCACAGATACGCAGTATTTT. It codes for CASSEGGDPTDTQYF. The rearrangement joins TRBV2 to TRBJ2-3, with 7 bases that match TRBD2. Looked up from germline, CDR1 is SNHLY and CDR2 is FYNNEI. With 3 bases clipped from V and 2 bases from J, the junction kept 5 bases outside the gene matches. The CDR3 has 15 residues.

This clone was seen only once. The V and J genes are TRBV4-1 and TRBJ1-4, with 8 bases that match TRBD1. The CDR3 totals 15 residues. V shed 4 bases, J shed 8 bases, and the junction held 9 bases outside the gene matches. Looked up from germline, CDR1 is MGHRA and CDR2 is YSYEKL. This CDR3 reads CASSRTGTGPEKLFF. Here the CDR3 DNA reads TGCGCCAGCAGCCGAACCGGGACAGGTCCCGAAAAACTGTTTTTT.

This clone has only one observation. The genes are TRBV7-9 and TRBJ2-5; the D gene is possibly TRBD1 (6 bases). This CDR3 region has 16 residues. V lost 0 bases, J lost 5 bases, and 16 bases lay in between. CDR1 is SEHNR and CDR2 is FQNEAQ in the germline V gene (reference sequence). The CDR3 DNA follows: TGTGCCAGCAGCTTAGCCTTACGGACAGCCCCGGAGACCCAGTACTTC. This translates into CASSLALRTAPETQYF.

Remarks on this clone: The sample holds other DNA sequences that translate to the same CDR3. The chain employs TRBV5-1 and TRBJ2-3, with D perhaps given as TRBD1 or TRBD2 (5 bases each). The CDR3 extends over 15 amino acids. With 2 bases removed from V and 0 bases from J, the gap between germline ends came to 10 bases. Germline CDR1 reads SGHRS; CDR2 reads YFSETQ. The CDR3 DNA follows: TGCGCCAGCAGCTTCTCCGGGACCAGCACAGATACGCAGTATTTT. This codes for CASSFSGTSTDTQYF.

The CDR3 sequence is CASSVSWDTEAFF. The CDR3 DNA sequence: TGTGCCAGCAGTGTCTCATGGGACACTGAAGCTTTCTTT. This rearrangement joins TRBV2 to TRBJ1-1, with no clear D. CDR3 size: 13 residues. Germline V lookup: CDR1 SNHLY, CDR2 FYNNEI. V dropped 4 bases and J dropped 3 bases, with 9 bases sitting between them.

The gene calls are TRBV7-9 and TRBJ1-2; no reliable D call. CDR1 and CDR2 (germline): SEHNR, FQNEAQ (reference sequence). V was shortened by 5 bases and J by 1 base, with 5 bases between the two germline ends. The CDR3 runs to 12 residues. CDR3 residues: CASSPYNYGYTF. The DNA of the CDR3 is TGTGCCAGCAGCCCGTATAACTATGGCTACACCTTC.

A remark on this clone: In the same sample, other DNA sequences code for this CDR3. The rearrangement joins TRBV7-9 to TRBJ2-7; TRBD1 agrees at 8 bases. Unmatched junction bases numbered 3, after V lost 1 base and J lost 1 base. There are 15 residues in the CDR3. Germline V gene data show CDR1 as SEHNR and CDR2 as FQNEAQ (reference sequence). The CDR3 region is CASSLGGDRSYEQYF. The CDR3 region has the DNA TGTGCCAGCAGCTTAGGGGGGGACAGGTCCTACGAGCAGTACTTC.

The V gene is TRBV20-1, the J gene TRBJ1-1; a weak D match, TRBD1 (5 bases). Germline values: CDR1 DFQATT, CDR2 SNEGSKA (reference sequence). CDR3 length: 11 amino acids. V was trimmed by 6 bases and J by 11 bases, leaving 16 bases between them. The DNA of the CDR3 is TGCAGTGCCGCGCCACCGCGGGGGGCTTTCTTT. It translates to CSAAPPRGAFF.

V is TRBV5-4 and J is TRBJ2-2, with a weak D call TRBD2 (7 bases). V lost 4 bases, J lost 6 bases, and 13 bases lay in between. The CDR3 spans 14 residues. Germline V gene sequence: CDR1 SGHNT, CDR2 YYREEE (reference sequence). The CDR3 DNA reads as TGTGCCAGCAGCCTGGGGGGGGCGGCCGGGGAGCTGTTTTTT. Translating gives CASSLGGAAGELFF. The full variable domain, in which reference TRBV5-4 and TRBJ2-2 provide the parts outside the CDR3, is ETGVTQSPTHLIKTRGQQVTLRCSSQSGHNTVSWYQQALGQGPQFIFQYYREEENGRGNFPPRFSGLQFPNYSSELNVNALELDDSALYLCASSLGGAAGELFFGEGSRLTVL.

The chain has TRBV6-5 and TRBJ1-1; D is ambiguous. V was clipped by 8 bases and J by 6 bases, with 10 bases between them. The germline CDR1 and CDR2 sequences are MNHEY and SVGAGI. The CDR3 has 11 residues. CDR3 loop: CASADGAEAFF. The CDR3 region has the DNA TGTGCCAGCGCAGACGGGGCTGAAGCTTTCTTT.

The DNA for the CDR3 is TGTGCCAGCAGACCACCCGACAGGGAGGACTACAATGAGCAGTTCTTC. Translating it yields CASRPPDREDYNEQFF. The chain is built from TRBV28 and TRBJ2-1; a possible D gene is TRBD1 (7 bases). In germline, CDR1 is MDHEN, CDR2 SYDVKM. The CDR3 sequence is 16 residues long. Deletions cut 6 bases from V and 3 bases from J, with 18 bases between.